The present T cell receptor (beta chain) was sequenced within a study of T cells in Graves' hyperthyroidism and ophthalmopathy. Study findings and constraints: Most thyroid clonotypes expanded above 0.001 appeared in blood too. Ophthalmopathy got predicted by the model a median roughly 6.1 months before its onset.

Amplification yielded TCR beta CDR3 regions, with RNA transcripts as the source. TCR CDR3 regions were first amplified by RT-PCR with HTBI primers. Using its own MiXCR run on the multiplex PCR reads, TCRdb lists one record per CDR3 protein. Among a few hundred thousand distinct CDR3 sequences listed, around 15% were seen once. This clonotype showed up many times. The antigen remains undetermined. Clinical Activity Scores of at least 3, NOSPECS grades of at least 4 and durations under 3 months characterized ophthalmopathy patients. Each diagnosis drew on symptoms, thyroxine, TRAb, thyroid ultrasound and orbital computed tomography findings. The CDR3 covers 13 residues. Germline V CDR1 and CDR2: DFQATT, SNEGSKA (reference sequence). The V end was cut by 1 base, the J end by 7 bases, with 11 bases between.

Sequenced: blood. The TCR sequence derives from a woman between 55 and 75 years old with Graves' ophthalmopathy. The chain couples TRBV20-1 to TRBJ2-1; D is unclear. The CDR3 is CSARADVTNEQFF. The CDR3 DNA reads TGCAGTGCTAGAGCCGACGTTACGAATGAGCAGTTCTTC.